This note documents a single TCR beta chain sequence. This CDR3 comprises 18 residues. CDR1 is MNHEY, CDR2 SMNVEV, per germline (reference sequence). Losses at the gene ends were 1 base for V and 0 bases for J; bases not matched to a gene: 5. TCR beta libraries were built with iRepertoire HTBI primers and Arm-PCR of CDR3 regions. TCRdb processed the multiplex PCR reads anew with MiXCR; each CDR3 protein has one entry. The repertoire holds around 460,000 distinct CDR3 sequences, with roughly 23% as singletons. The sample is drawn from a study of regulatory T cells in long-lasting Graves disease. Regarding time point: persistent/refractory GD, antithyroid drugs over 5 years with positive TRAb. PBMC RNA was the source of the TCR library. Patients met American Thyroid Association criteria for Graves' disease.

The chain is built from TRBV27 and TRBJ2-6; 8 nucleotides agree with TRBD1. This sequence originates from a female donor with Graves disease. Sequencing was performed on peripheral blood mononuclear cells (PBMCs), taken when the disease was refractory, from a patient treated with antithyroid drugs. The DNA for the CDR3 is TGTGCCAGCAGTTTATGGCAGGGGGCTTACTCTGGGGCCAACGTCCTGACTTTC. Its translation is CASSLWQGAYSGANVLTF.